This T cell receptor (beta chain) derives from a study of post-analysis software for immune sequencing data. The library was made from cDNA and included unique molecular identifiers. With roughly 1 to 10 million T cells as the source, a few hundred thousand cDNA molecules resulted. MiXCR was run by TCRdb on the PCR reads, yielding one entry per CDR3 protein. This table has 800,000 to 950,000 distinct CDR3 sequences, 53% appearing once. Worth noting for this clonotype: What it binds is unknown.

V was cut by 3 bases and J by 2 bases, with 17 bases left in between. CDR1 is SGHTA and CDR2 is FQGNSA in the germline V gene. The CDR3 sequence is 17 residues long. Broader study findings: People with multiple sclerosis had a significantly lower normalized Chao1 diversity than controls did. Relative to controls, patients had 4 or 5 TRBV segments at higher frequency, with TRBV5-6, TRBV5-1 and TRBV20-1 among these. Strong co-clustering by F measure was seen for same-batch samples.

This TCR was recovered from a girl between 5 and 17 years old with multiple sclerosis. Sequenced sample: blood. The chain recombines TRBV7-2 with TRBJ1-5; no clear D. The CDR3 nucleotides read TGTGCCAGCAGCTTCCAACCCGAGTCGGGTGGCAATCAGCCCCAGCATTTT. Translation: CASSFQPESGGNQPQHF.